The source of this T cell receptor (beta chain) is a study of cytomegalovirus exposure and HLA in healthy donors. The PCR had 60 Vbeta and 13 Jbeta primers. Profiling relied on immunoSEQ multiplex PCR, and the TCRdb table lists in-frame clones only, not all of them. This table has some 120,000 clones, 75% to 85% appearing once. Notes on this clone: Its antigen is unknown.

The CDR3 has 14 amino acids. Germline V gene data show CDR1 as MNHNY and CDR2 as SVGAGI (reference sequence). V lost 5 bases to trimming and J lost 5 bases; unmatched junction nucleotides: 4. Study-wide results and caveats: Serostatus for CMV was the only available immune exposure information.

The rearrangement uses TRBV6-6 and TRBJ1-5; 9 bases match TRBD1. The TCR sequence derives from a man aged 30 to 39 in good health and CMV-seropositive. Sequencing used PBMCs. CDR3 in DNA: TGTGCCAGCAGTAAACAGGGGGCATATCAGCCCCAGCATTTT. This translates into CASSKQGAYQPQHF.